A single sample is the source of the 21 T cell receptor beta chains below, sequenced in a study of neurological immune-mediated disorders. TCRdb re-called the 5' RACE reads with MiXCR, one entry per CDR3 protein. This repertoire shows around 49,000 distinct CDR3 sequences, around 13% found once; its top ten account for 3.5% to 5%. Time point denoted: longitudinal time-point 2. The specimen sequenced was PBMCs. All receptors derive from a male donor with HTLV-1-associated myelopathy (HAM/TSP).

This clonotype was detected many times. The V call is TRBV5-1, the J call TRBJ1-1, with D tentatively TRBD1 (6 bases). Germline lookup yields CDR1 SGHRS and CDR2 YFSETQ. The ends were cut back, 2 bases at V and 1 base at J, with 12 bases in the middle. The CDR3 contains 15 residues. Written as DNA, the CDR3 is TGCGCCAGCAGCTTCACCTCGACAGGGAACACTGAAGCTTTCTTT. This translates into CASSFTSTGNTEAFF.

V is TRBV28 and J is TRBJ1-2; D unresolved. Germline V gives CDR1 MDHEN, CDR2 SYDVKM. Between the trimmed V and J ends, which lost 7 bases and 3 bases, there was a span of 12 bases. This CDR3 has 13 residues. CDR3 loop: CASTQGLDYGYTF. The DNA for the CDR3 is TGTGCCAGCACCCAAGGTCTCGACTATGGCTACACCTTC.

This clonotype was recorded many times. This chain joins TRBV6-2 or TRBV6-3 and TRBJ2-2; the D gene is possibly TRBD2 (5 bases). CDR1 MNHEY and CDR2 SVGEGT come from the germline V gene. V was pared by 2 bases and J by 5 bases, with 6 bases between. The CDR3 sequence is 13 residues long. DNA of the CDR3: TGTGCCAGCAGTTACAGGGAGACCGGGGAGCTGTTTTTT. As protein: CASSYRETGELFF.

This clonotype was observed many times. This chain uses TRBV10-2 with TRBJ2-1, with unresolved D. CDR3 length equals 15 residues. Germline CDR1 is WSHSY and CDR2 is SAAADI. Trimming took 3 bases from V and 8 from J, leaving 17 bases between them. CDR3 residues: CASSEGQPGLDEQFF. CDR3 nucleotide sequence: TGCGCCAGCAGTGAAGGGCAACCTGGTTTGGATGAGCAGTTCTTC.

This clonotype was detected ten times or more. The chain combines TRBV5-1 with TRBJ2-7; 8 bases are shared with TRBD1. Germline trimming cut 4 bases from V and 1 base from J; bases unmatched to any gene: 4. The CDR3 has 14 amino acids. Germline CDR1 reads SGHRS; CDR2 reads YFSETQ. CDR3 sequence reads: CASSITGGSYEQYF. In DNA, the CDR3 is TGCGCCAGCAGCATAACAGGGGGATCCTACGAGCAGTACTTC.

This clonotype was found many times. The rearrangement joins TRBV4-3 to TRBJ2-4; D is perhaps TRBD1 or TRBD2 (5 bases each). The CDR3 is 16 residues long. Germline V gene lookup returns CDR1 LGHNA and CDR2 YSLEER. Trimming left V 2 bases short and J 2 bases short, with 13 bases between. CDR3 sequence: CASSQHPQGPKNIQYF. In DNA, the CDR3 is TGCGCCAGCAGCCAACATCCCCAGGGACCCAAAAACATTCAGTACTTC.

There are many counts of this clonotype. In DNA form, the CDR3 reads TGTGCCAGCAGCTCTAGACTGACCAATGAGCAGTTCTTC. Translation gives CASSSRLTNEQFF. V usage is TRBV7-2 and J usage is TRBJ2-1; D remains unclear. V shed 4 bases and J shed 6 bases, with 10 bases lying between them. The length of the CDR3 is 13 residues. Germline-derived CDR1 and CDR2 are SGHTA and FQGNSA.

This clonotype was seen many times. The CDR3 nucleotides read TGCGCCAGCAGCGCCCAGGGTTCAGATACGCAGTATTTT. Amino acid sequence: CASSAQGSDTQYF. The chain carries TRBV5-1 and TRBJ2-3; tentatively, D is TRBD1 (5 bases). Trimming took off 4 bases at V and 4 bases at J, with 10 bases between the two ends. The V gene's germline CDR1 is SGHRS and CDR2 YFSETQ. CDR3 size: 13 residues.

There are many counts of this clonotype. CDR3 loop: CASSLAAVGTEAFF. The CDR3 DNA reads as TGTGCCAGCAGCTTGGCGGCGGTGGGCACTGAAGCTTTCTTT. This sequence joins TRBV5-5 and TRBJ1-1; D gene ambiguous. This CDR3 region has 14 residues. From germline, CDR1 is SGHKS and CDR2 YYEKEE (reference sequence). Deletions cut 0 bases from V and 4 bases from J, with 10 bases between.

This clonotype was observed many times. This chain joins TRBV20-1 and TRBJ1-6, with a tentative D call TRBD1 (5 bases). The germline V and J ends were trimmed by 6 bases and 11 bases, with 8 bases remaining between them. CDR1 and CDR2 from the germline V gene are DFQATT and SNEGSKA (reference sequence). The CDR3 totals 10 residues. Here the CDR3 DNA reads TGCAGTGCAGGAGGGGCACCCCTCCACTTT. It specifies CSAGGAPLHF.

This clonotype occurred many times. The CDR3 loop is CASSLGTGTPNYSPLHF. The CDR3 coding sequence is TGCGCCAGCAGCTTGGGAACGGGGACACCAAACTATTCACCCCTCCACTTT. This chain joins TRBV5-1 and TRBJ1-6, with D possibly TRBD1 on 6 matching bases. Trimming cost V 0 bases and J 8 bases, with 18 bases left between them. Germline V gene lookup returns CDR1 SGHRS and CDR2 YFSETQ. The CDR3 totals 17 residues.

V and J are TRBV12-3 or TRBV12-4 and TRBJ1-5; 9 bases are a match to TRBD1. The CDR3 length is 14 residues. The V segment lost 6 bases and the J segment 7 bases; nucleotides outside the gene matches: 7. In nucleotides, the CDR3 is TGTGCCAGCAGGCGGGGACAGGGTACCCAGCCCCAGCATTTT. Translated: CASRRGQGTQPQHF.

This clonotype turned up a few times. The CDR3 nucleotides are TGTGCCAGCAGTTTACGGGCAGGAGGAATCACCGGGGAGCTGTTTTTT. This sequence encodes CASSLRAGGITGELFF. The V and J genes are TRBV27 and TRBJ2-2, with a possible D match to TRBD2 (5 bases). Trimming shortened V by 2 bases and J by 4 bases, and 14 bases separated the two germline ends. This CDR3 is built from 16 residues. Germline lookup yields CDR1 MNHEY and CDR2 SMNVEV (reference sequence).

The chain carries TRBV6-5 and TRBJ1-1, with 7 bases fitting TRBD1. This CDR3 has 14 amino acids. The trim removed 2 bases at V and 1 base at J, leaving 1 base unmatched. CDR1 and CDR2 (germline): MNHEY, SVGAGI. The CDR3 here is CASSYDRANTEAFF. The CDR3 DNA follows: TGTGCCAGCAGTTACGACAGGGCGAACACTGAAGCTTTCTTT.

This clonotype came up many times. V and J are TRBV20-1 and TRBJ2-5; TRBD2 aligns across 10 bases. J gave up 0 bases and V 4 bases, and 11 bases lay outside the gene matches. The CDR3 is 17 residues long. Germline V gene lookup returns CDR1 DFQATT and CDR2 SNEGSKA (reference sequence). The DNA of the CDR3 is TGCAGTGCTATCAGCGGGGGGGCTAGAGGCAACCAAGAGACCCAGTACTTC. This gives the protein CSAISGGARGNQETQYF.

This clonotype occurred many times. The chain has TRBV5-1 and TRBJ2-5; either TRBD1 or TRBD2 may supply D (5 bases each). CDR1 and CDR2 (germline): SGHRS, YFSETQ. This CDR3 has 15 residues. Trimming stripped 0 bases from V and 2 bases from J, with 11 bases between. The CDR3: CASSLAGAWQETQYF. CDR3 bases: TGCGCCAGCAGCTTGGCCGGGGCATGGCAAGAGACCCAGTACTTC.

This clonotype has a count of ten or more. This rearrangement joins TRBV27 to TRBJ1-2; D perhaps matches TRBD1 (5 bases). The length of the CDR3 is 16 residues. Germline V gene data show CDR1 as MNHEY and CDR2 as SMNVEV (reference sequence). With 6 bases removed from V and 2 bases from J, the gap between germline ends came to 19 bases. The CDR3 nucleotides read TGTGCCAGCAGCTTGACGGGGCCAGCAAGGAACTATGGCTACACCTTC. It specifies CASSLTGPARNYGYTF.

This clonotype has a count of ten or more. The V and J genes are TRBV7-7 and TRBJ2-2; D is undetermined. V lost 4 bases and J 1 base, leaving 7 bases between the germline ends. CDR1 and CDR2 from the germline V gene are SSHAT and FNYEAQ (reference sequence). This CDR3 region has 14 residues. In nucleotides, the CDR3 is TGTGCCAGCAGCTCATCATGGAACACCGGGGAGCTGTTTTTT. Encoded protein: CASSSSWNTGELFF.

This clonotype was picked up many times. The chain has TRBV5-1 and TRBJ1-4, with D unresolved. The CDR3 is 13 residues long. Germline CDR1 and CDR2: SGHRS and YFSETQ. V lost 4 bases and J 5 bases, leaving 9 bases between the germline ends. Written as DNA, the CDR3 is TGCGCCAGCAGCAGGACTGAGAATGAAAAACTGTTTTTT. Its translation: CASSRTENEKLFF.

This clonotype has ten or more counts. This sequence joins TRBV20-1 and TRBJ1-4; D unclear. The CDR3 has 12 amino acids. V was pared by 2 bases and J by 7 bases, with 8 bases between. In germline, CDR1 is DFQATT, CDR2 SNEGSKA (reference sequence). This CDR3 reads CSARSGVEKLFF. In DNA form, the CDR3 reads TGCAGTGCTAGATCCGGGGTTGAAAAACTGTTTTTT.

There are many counts of this clonotype. This rearrangement joins TRBV5-1 to TRBJ2-1, with no clear D. With 3 bases removed from V and 3 bases from J, the gap between germline ends came to 13 bases. Per germline, CDR1 SGHRS and CDR2 YFSETQ. CDR3 size: 15 residues. The CDR3 sequence is CASSSGNTGYNEQFF. CDR3 DNA sequence: TGCGCCAGCAGCTCCGGCAATACTGGCTACAATGAGCAGTTCTTC.